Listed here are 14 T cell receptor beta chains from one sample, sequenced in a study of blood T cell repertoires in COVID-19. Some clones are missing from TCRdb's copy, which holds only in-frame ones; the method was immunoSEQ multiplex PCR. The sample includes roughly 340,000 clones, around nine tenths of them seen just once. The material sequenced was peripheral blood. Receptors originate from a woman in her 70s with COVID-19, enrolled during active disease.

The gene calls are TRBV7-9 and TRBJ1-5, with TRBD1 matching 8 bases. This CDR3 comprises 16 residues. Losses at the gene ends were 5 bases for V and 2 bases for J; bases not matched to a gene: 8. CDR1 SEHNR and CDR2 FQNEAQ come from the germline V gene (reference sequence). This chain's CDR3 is CASSPSDRAGNQPQHF. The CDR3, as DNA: TGTGCCAGCAGCCCTTCGGACAGGGCCGGCAATCAGCCCCAGCATTTT.

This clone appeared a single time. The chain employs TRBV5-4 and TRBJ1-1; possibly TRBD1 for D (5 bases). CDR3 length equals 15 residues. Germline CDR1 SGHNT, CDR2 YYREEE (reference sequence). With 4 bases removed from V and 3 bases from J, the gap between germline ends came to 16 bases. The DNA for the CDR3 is TGTGCCAGCAGCCCCCCAAGGGGAGGGGACACTGAAGCTTTCTTT. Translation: CASSPPRGGDTEAFF.

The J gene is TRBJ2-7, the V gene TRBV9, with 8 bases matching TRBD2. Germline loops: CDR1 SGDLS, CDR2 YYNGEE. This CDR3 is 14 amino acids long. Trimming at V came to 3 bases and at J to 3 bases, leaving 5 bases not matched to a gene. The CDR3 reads CASSAGGTNYEQYF. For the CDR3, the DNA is TGTGCCAGCAGCGCGGGGGGGACCAACTACGAGCAGTACTTC. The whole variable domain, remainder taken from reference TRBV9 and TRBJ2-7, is DSGVTQTPKHLITATGQRVTLRCSPRSGDLSVYWYQQSLDQGLQFLIQYYNGEERAKGNILERFSAQQFPDLHSELNLSSLELGDSALYFCASSAGGTNYEQYFGPGTRLTVT.

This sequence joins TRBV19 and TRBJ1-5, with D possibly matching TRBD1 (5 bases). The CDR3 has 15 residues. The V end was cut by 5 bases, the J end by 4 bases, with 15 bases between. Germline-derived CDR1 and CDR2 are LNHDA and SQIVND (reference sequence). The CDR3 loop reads CASSFDLRQNQPQHF. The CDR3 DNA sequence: TGTGCCAGTAGTTTCGACCTGCGACAGAATCAGCCCCAGCATTTT.

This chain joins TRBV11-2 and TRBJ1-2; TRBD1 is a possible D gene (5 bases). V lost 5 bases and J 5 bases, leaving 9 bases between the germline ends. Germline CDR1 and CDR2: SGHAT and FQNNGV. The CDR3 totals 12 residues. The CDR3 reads CASSETVYGYTF. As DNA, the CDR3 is TGTGCCAGCAGCGAGACAGTTTATGGCTACACCTTC. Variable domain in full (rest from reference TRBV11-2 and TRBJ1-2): EAGVAQSPRYKIIEKRQSVAFWCNPISGHATLYWYQQILGQGPKLLIQFQNNGVVDDSQLPKDRFSAERLKGVDSTLKIQPAKLEDSAVYLCASSETVYGYTFGSGTRLTVV.

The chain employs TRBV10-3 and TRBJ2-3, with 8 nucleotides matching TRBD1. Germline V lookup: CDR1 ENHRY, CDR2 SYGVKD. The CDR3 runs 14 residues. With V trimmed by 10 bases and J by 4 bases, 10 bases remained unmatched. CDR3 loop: CASADRGKADTQYF. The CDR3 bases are TGTGCCAGCGCAGACAGGGGTAAGGCAGATACGCAGTATTTT.

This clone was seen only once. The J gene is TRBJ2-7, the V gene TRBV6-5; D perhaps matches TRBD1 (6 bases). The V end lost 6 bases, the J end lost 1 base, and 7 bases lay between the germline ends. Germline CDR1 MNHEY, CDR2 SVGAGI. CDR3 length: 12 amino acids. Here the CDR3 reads CASRGTSYEQYF. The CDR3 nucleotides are TGTGCCAGCAGGGGGACATCCTACGAGCAGTACTTC.

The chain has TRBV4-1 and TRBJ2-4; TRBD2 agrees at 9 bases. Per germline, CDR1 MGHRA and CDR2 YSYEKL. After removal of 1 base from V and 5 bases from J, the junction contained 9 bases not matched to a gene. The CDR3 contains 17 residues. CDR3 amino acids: CASSQVVSSGVQNIQYF. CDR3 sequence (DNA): TGCGCCAGCAGCCAAGTTGTTTCTAGCGGGGTACAAAACATTCAGTACTTC.

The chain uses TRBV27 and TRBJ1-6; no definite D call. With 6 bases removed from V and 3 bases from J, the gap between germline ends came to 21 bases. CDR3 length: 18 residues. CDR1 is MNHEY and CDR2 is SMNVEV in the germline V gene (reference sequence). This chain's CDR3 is CASSVAGPQPYYNSPLHF. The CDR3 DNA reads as TGTGCCAGCAGCGTAGCGGGCCCTCAACCTTACTATAATTCACCCCTCCACTTT.

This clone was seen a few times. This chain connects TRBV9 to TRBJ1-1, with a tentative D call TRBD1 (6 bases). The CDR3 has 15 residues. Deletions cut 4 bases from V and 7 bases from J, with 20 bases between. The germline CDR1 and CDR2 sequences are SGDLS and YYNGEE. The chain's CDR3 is CASSSSQGGLNEAFF. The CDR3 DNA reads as TGTGCCAGCAGCTCCTCACAGGGAGGGCTGAATGAAGCTTTCTTT.

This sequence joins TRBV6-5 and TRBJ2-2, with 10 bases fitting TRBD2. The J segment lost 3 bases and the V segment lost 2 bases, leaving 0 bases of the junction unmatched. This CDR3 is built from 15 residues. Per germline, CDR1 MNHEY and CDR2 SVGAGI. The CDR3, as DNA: TGTGCCAGCAGTTACACTAGCGGGGACACCGGGGAGCTGTTTTTT. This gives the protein CASSYTSGDTGELFF.

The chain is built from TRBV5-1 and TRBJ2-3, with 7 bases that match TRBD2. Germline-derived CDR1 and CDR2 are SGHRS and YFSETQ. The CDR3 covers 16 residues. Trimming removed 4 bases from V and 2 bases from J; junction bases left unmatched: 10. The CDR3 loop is CASSPGWTSDTDTQYF. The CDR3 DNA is TGCGCCAGCAGCCCCGGATGGACTAGTGACACAGATACGCAGTATTTT.

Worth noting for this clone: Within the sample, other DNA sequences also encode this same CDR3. CDR3 nucleotides: TGTGCCAGCAGGGACAGGGCTAACTATGGCTACACCTTC. Translation gives CASRDRANYGYTF. The chain couples TRBV2 to TRBJ1-2; 8 bases map to TRBD1. The CDR3 length is 13 residues. Germline V lookup: CDR1 SNHLY, CDR2 FYNNEI. V trimming: 6 bases; J trimming: 0 bases; junction bases outside the gene matches: 0.

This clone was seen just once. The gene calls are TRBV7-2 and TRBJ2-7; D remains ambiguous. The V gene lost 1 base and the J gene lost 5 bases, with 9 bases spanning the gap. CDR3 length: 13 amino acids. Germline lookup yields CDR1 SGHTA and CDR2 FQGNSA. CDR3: CASSLGRRDEQYF. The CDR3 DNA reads TGTGCCAGCAGCTTAGGTCGCCGGGACGAGCAGTACTTC.